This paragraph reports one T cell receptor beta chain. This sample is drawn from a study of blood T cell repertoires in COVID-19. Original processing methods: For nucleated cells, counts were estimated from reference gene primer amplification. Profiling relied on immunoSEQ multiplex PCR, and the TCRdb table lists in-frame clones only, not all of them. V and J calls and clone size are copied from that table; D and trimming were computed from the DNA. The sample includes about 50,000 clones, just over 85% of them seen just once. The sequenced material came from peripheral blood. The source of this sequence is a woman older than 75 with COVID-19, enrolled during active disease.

The CDR3 protein is CASGPGQGSYEQYF. In nucleotides, the CDR3 is TGTGCCAGCGGACCGGGACAGGGATCCTACGAGCAGTACTTC. The chain has TRBV11-2 and TRBJ2-7, with 9 bases lining up with TRBD1. Germline V gene lookup returns CDR1 SGHAT and CDR2 FQNNGV. The CDR3 sequence is 14 residues long. V dropped 8 bases and J dropped 1; count of bases not matched to a gene: 6.